These 31 T cell receptor beta chains originate from one sample sequenced in a study of OX40 agonist ivuxolimab in advanced cancers. Using immunoSEQ multiplex PCR, the repertoire was profiled, and TCRdb retains in-frame clones only, with some absent. In the table there are around 80,000 clones, about nine tenths of which are singletons. Sequenced material: CD4+ or CD8+ T cells sorted from blood, taken in a trial of the OX40 agonist ivuxolimab. The receptors derive from an adult with an advanced solid tumor such as melanoma, head and neck, liver or kidney cancer.

The chain combines TRBV11-2 with TRBJ2-3; 7 bases are a match to TRBD2. Germline V gene lookup returns CDR1 SGHAT and CDR2 FQNNGV. V lost 4 bases and J lost 8; bases outside the gene matches: 3. The length of the CDR3 is 12 residues. Here the CDR3 DNA reads TGTGCCAGCAGCTCCTCGGGGGGTACGCAGTATTTT. This gives the protein CASSSSGGTQYF. Together with reference TRBV11-2 and TRBJ2-3, the CDR3 gives the full variable domain: EAGVAQSPRYKIIEKRQSVAFWCNPISGHATLYWYQQILGQGPKLLIQFQNNGVVDDSQLPKDRFSAERLKGVDSTLKIQPAKLEDSAVYLCASSSSGGTQYFGPGTRLTVL.

The count of this clone is one. The chain combines TRBV7-2 with TRBJ2-7; D call uncertain. The germline gives CDR1 SGHTA, CDR2 FQGNSA. The CDR3 has 12 residues. Trimming pared 5 bases from V and 3 bases from J, leaving 8 bases between. CDR3 sequence (DNA): TGTGCCAGCAGCCTGACCGGCTACGAGCAGTACTTC. This gives the protein CASSLTGYEQYF.

The rearrangement joins TRBV19 to TRBJ1-1; D remains ambiguous. With 4 bases removed from V and 0 bases from J, the gap between germline ends came to 12 bases. There are 15 residues in the CDR3. The germline V gene encodes CDR1 LNHDA and CDR2 SQIVND (reference sequence). The CDR3 coding sequence is TGTGCCAGTAGTACCTCGACACGTATGAACACTGAAGCTTTCTTT. Amino acids: CASSTSTRMNTEAFF.

This clone was detected once. The chain links TRBV5-1 to TRBJ2-1, with unresolved D. V shed 2 bases and J shed 9 bases, with 6 bases lying between them. There are 11 residues in the CDR3. Germline lookup yields CDR1 SGHRS and CDR2 YFSETQ. CDR3 nucleotides: TGCGCCAGCAGCTTATCACTTGAGCAGTTCTTC. It encodes CASSLSLEQFF.

In the case of this clone: Distinct nucleotide sequences in the sample also encode this CDR3. The V and J genes are TRBV28 and TRBJ1-2; D is perhaps TRBD1 (5 bases). This CDR3 has 14 residues. CDR1 and CDR2 from the germline V gene are MDHEN and SYDVKM. Trimming took 4 bases from V and 2 from J, leaving 11 bases between them. CDR3 region: CASSSGRINYGYTF. The CDR3 DNA reads TGTGCCAGCAGTTCGGGGCGAATAAACTATGGCTACACCTTC.

The gene calls are TRBV4-2 and TRBJ2-7, with 7 bases matching TRBD2. This CDR3 comprises 15 residues. Trimming removed 0 bases from V and 2 bases from J; junction bases left unmatched: 4. In germline, CDR1 is LGHNA, CDR2 YNFKEQ. Here the CDR3 reads CASSQDFAGAYEQYF. CDR3 in DNA: TGTGCCAGCAGCCAAGACTTCGCGGGAGCCTACGAGCAGTACTTC.

The gene calls are TRBV5-1 and TRBJ2-3; tentative D call: TRBD1 (5 bases). V was trimmed by 0 bases and J by 3 bases, leaving 8 bases between them. The CDR3 runs to 14 residues. Germline-derived CDR1 and CDR2 are SGHRS and YFSETQ. The CDR3 coding sequence is TGCGCCAGCAGCTTGGGTCCAGGGACAGATACGCAGTATTTT. It specifies CASSLGPGTDTQYF.

This chain connects TRBV18 to TRBJ1-3; no clear D. V dropped 3 bases and J dropped 0 bases, with 9 bases sitting between them. The CDR3 runs to 15 residues. Looked up from germline, CDR1 is KGHSH and CDR2 is LQKENI. CDR3 region: CASSPVTDSGNTIYF. The DNA of the CDR3 is TGTGCCAGCTCACCTGTCACGGACTCTGGAAACACCATATATTTT.

CDR3: CASSLTVSNYGYTF. The DNA for the CDR3 is TGCGCCAGCAGCTTGACAGTTTCTAACTATGGCTACACCTTC. The V call is TRBV5-1, the J call TRBJ1-2; the D is unclear. V shed 1 base and J shed 0 bases, with 7 bases lying between them. Germline-derived CDR1 and CDR2 are SGHRS and YFSETQ. The CDR3 sequence is 14 residues long.

V and J are TRBV7-9 and TRBJ1-4, with a tentative D call TRBD1 (6 bases). V was shortened by 5 bases and J by 10 bases, with 11 bases between the two germline ends. The CDR3 totals 12 residues. Germline CDR1 is SEHNR and CDR2 is FQNEAQ (reference sequence). As DNA, the CDR3 is TGTGCCAGCAGCGCGCCGGGGGCAAAACTGTTTTTT. Its translation is CASSAPGAKLFF.

The V and J genes are TRBV7-2 and TRBJ1-5; D gene ambiguous. V lost 8 bases and J 6 bases, leaving 8 bases between the germline ends. This CDR3 has 11 residues. Per germline, CDR1 SGHTA and CDR2 FQGNSA. The CDR3 DNA sequence: TGTGCCAGCGGTTCCCCTCAGCCCCAGCATTTT. Translated, it gives CASGSPQPQHF. Combining the CDR3 with reference TRBV7-2 and TRBJ1-5 gives the whole variable domain GAGVSQSPSNKVTEKGKDVELRCDPISGHTALYWYRQSLGQGLEFLIYFQGNSAPDKSGLPSDRFSAERTGGSVSTLTIQRTQQEDSAVYLCASGSPQPQHFGDGTRLSIL.

The chain uses TRBV28 and TRBJ1-6; unclear D gene. Germline CDR1 is MDHEN and CDR2 is SYDVKM. The CDR3 contains 15 residues. Trimming stripped 7 bases from V and 8 bases from J, with 18 bases between. This CDR3 is CASISFGGMDSPLHF. In DNA form, the CDR3 reads TGTGCCAGCATAAGTTTCGGTGGGATGGATTCACCCCTCCACTTT.

The chain carries TRBV2 and TRBJ2-5; perhaps D is TRBD1 or TRBD2 (5 bases each). Per germline, CDR1 SNHLY and CDR2 FYNNEI. The CDR3 totals 13 residues. V gave up 9 bases and J gave up 5 bases, with 16 bases separating them. The CDR3 region is CARHRIRGETQYF. The CDR3 DNA reads TGTGCCAGACACAGGATTCGAGGGGAGACCCAGTACTTC.

V and J are TRBV15 and TRBJ2-2, with D hard to call. CDR1 is LNHNV and CDR2 is YYDKDF in the germline V gene (reference sequence). The ends were cut back, 0 bases at V and 5 bases at J, with 4 bases in the middle. There are 13 residues in the CDR3. The CDR3 nucleotides are TGTGCCACCAGCAGAGATTGGACCGGGGAGCTGTTTTTT. It specifies CATSRDWTGELFF.

The chain uses TRBV6-5 and TRBJ1-2; D is unclear. CDR1 and CDR2 (germline): MNHEY, SVGAGI. The CDR3 length is 14 residues. V was trimmed by 4 bases and J by 5 bases, leaving 14 bases between them. The chain's CDR3 is CASSSPGSSYGYTF. The CDR3 region has the DNA TGTGCCAGCAGTTCCCCCGGGAGCTCATATGGCTACACCTTC.

Regarding this clone: Other DNA variants within this sample encode the same CDR3. This rearrangement joins TRBV18 to TRBJ1-1; D ambiguous. Germline V CDR1 and CDR2: KGHSH, LQKENI. The V and J ends lost 2 bases and 0 bases respectively, with 4 bases between them. This CDR3 is built from 13 residues. The CDR3 loop is CASSPGMNTEAFF. The DNA for the CDR3 is TGTGCCAGCTCACCAGGGATGAACACTGAAGCTTTCTTT.

This chain links TRBV6-1 with TRBJ1-4; D is uncertain. V shed 4 bases and J shed 9 bases, with 12 bases lying between them. The germline gives CDR1 MNHNS, CDR2 SASEGT. CDR3 length: 13 amino acids. The CDR3 nucleotides read TGTGCCAGCAGTGTAGACGCCCGGCAAAAACTGTTTTTT. Residues: CASSVDARQKLFF.

This clone has only one observation. This sequence joins TRBV5-1 and TRBJ2-4, with D possibly being TRBD1 or TRBD2 (5 bases each). Per the germline V gene, CDR1 is SGHRS and CDR2 is YFSETQ. There are 15 residues in the CDR3. Trimming pared 1 base from V and 7 bases from J, leaving 15 bases between. In nucleotides, the CDR3 is TGCGCCAGCAGCTTGCCCGGGACGTCGCGGAACATTCAGTACTTC. Encoded protein: CASSLPGTSRNIQYF.

V gene TRBV6-1 combines with J gene TRBJ2-2, with D possibly matching TRBD2 (5 bases). The CDR3 has 15 amino acids. V was pared by 1 base and J by 5 bases, with 11 bases between. The germline gives CDR1 MNHNS, CDR2 SASEGT. CDR3 residues: CASSEGEGWTGELFF. In DNA, the CDR3 is TGTGCCAGCAGTGAAGGCGAGGGTTGGACCGGGGAGCTGTTTTTT.

The rearrangement uses TRBV18 and TRBJ2-5; D gene ambiguous. Trimming removed 3 bases at V and 4 bases at J, with 9 bases between. CDR1 KGHSH and CDR2 LQKENI come from the germline V gene. The CDR3 runs 13 residues. CDR3 sequence: CASSPNTGETQYF. The CDR3 nucleotides read TGTGCCAGCTCACCGAACACCGGAGAGACCCAGTACTTC.

The rearrangement uses TRBV28 and TRBJ1-2, with no clear D. Germline V lookup: CDR1 MDHEN, CDR2 SYDVKM. Trimming stripped 2 bases from V and 0 bases from J, with 7 bases between. The CDR3 runs 14 residues. CDR3 bases: TGTGCCAGCAGTTTAGGAAGGGCTAACTATGGCTACACCTTC. Translated, it gives CASSLGRANYGYTF.

The chain joins TRBV7-3 to TRBJ2-5, with D maybe TRBD2 (7 bases). This CDR3 is built from 14 residues. Trimming pared 5 bases from V and 4 bases from J, leaving 14 bases between. Germline CDR1 reads SGHTA; CDR2 reads FQGTGA. The CDR3 DNA reads TGTGCCAGCAGCGCCGGGGGGCGTGGAGAGACCCAGTACTTC. Translating gives CASSAGGRGETQYF.

The chain uses TRBV30 and TRBJ2-3, with D unclear. Between the trimmed V and J ends, which lost 0 bases and 0 bases, there was a span of 10 bases. Germline lookup yields CDR1 GTSNPN and CDR2 SVGIG (reference sequence). The CDR3 consists of 15 residues. The CDR3 nucleotides read TGTGCCTGGAGTGTAGGCCACAGAAGCACAGATACGCAGTATTTT. It yields the protein CAWSVGHRSTDTQYF.

There are a few counts of this clone. The CDR3 region has the DNA TGTGCCAGCAGCCTACAACCGCTAGGGGACCACGATCAAGAGACCCAGTACTTC. Amino acid sequence: CASSLQPLGDHDQETQYF. The chain recombines TRBV7-6 with TRBJ2-5; D may correspond to TRBD1 or TRBD2 (5 bases each). The CDR3 loop spans 18 amino acids. From germline, CDR1 is SGHVS and CDR2 FNYEAQ. Deletions cut 5 bases from V and 2 bases from J, with 24 bases between.

V is TRBV6-1 and J is TRBJ1-1, with D hard to call. CDR3 length: 13 residues. V dropped 4 bases and J dropped 1 base, with 7 bases sitting between them. The germline CDR1 and CDR2 sequences are MNHNS and SASEGT. The CDR3 coding sequence is TGTGCCAGCAGTGTTTATGGGAACACTGAAGCTTTCTTT. It encodes CASSVYGNTEAFF.

The chain joins TRBV9 to TRBJ1-3; no definite D call. Trimming removed 2 bases from V and 1 base from J, with 7 bases in between. Germline V gene data show CDR1 as SGDLS and CDR2 as YYNGEE. The CDR3 runs to 14 residues. The CDR3 is CASSVTVSGNTIYF. CDR3 DNA sequence: TGTGCCAGCAGCGTTACAGTTTCTGGAAACACCATATATTTT.

The chain links TRBV7-8 to TRBJ1-5; D perhaps matches TRBD1 (6 bases). The CDR3 spans 15 residues. V lost 4 bases to trimming and J lost 9 bases, with 19 bases between them. Germline V lookup: CDR1 SGHVS, CDR2 FQNEAQ. The CDR3 is CASSYKGGSNLPQHF. CDR3 in DNA: TGTGCCAGCAGCTACAAGGGGGGGAGCAATTTGCCCCAGCATTTT.

V usage is TRBV6-6 and J usage is TRBJ1-5, with 8 bases matching TRBD1. Germline CDR1 reads MNHNY; CDR2 reads SVGAGI (reference sequence). This CDR3 contains 14 residues. V was clipped by 3 bases and J by 6 bases; unmatched bases: 4. The DNA for the CDR3 is TGTGCCAGCAGTTATTCCACAGGGGGTCAGCCCCAGCATTTT. Encoded protein: CASSYSTGGQPQHF.

This rearrangement joins TRBV4-1 to TRBJ1-1, with 9 bases matching TRBD1. CDR1 and CDR2 (germline): MGHRA, YSYEKL. Germline trimming cut 1 base from V and 7 bases from J; bases unmatched to any gene: 4. The CDR3 length is 14 residues. As DNA, the CDR3 is TGCGCCAGCAGCCAAGTGGGGACAGGGATTGAAGCTTTCTTT. It encodes CASSQVGTGIEAFF.

The rearrangement links TRBV5-1 to TRBJ2-2, with 7 bases aligning to TRBD2. The CDR3 loop spans 15 amino acids. V was pared by 4 bases and J by 4 bases, with 7 bases of the junction left unmatched. From germline, CDR1 is SGHRS and CDR2 YFSETQ. CDR3 sequence (DNA): TGCGCCAGCAGCAGGGGCGGGGGTCCCACCGGGGAGCTGTTTTTT. It encodes CASSRGGGPTGELFF.

This clone occurred once. The genes are TRBV11-3 and TRBJ1-1, with D unclear. Deletions cut 0 bases from V and 1 base from J, with 9 bases between. The CDR3 is 15 amino acids. The germline CDR1 and CDR2 sequences are SGHNT and YENEEA. CDR3 nucleotide sequence: TGTGCCAGCAGCTTAGAAGGAGGCCAGAACACTGAAGCTTTCTTT. The encoded protein is CASSLEGGQNTEAFF.